Shown below are 15 T cell receptor beta chains from a single sample sequenced in a study of OX40 agonist ivuxolimab in advanced cancers. Only in-frame clones appear in the TCRdb table, and some are missing; sequencing was by immunoSEQ multiplex PCR. The sample contains about 16,000 clones, roughly 86% of which appear only once. Here the sequenced sample was CD4+ or CD8+ T cells sorted from blood, taken in a trial of the OX40 agonist ivuxolimab. The receptors were sampled from an adult with an advanced solid tumor such as melanoma, head and neck, liver or kidney cancer.

The rearrangement joins TRBV10-2 to TRBJ1-2, with no clear D. The CDR3 has 13 residues. The germline gives CDR1 WSHSY, CDR2 SAAADI. The V end lost 1 base, the J end lost 8 bases, and 11 bases lay between the germline ends. The DNA for the CDR3 is TGCGCCAGCAGTGAGTTCCCCGACCGGGGCTACACCTTC. Residues: CASSEFPDRGYTF.

This clone has only a few counts. The CDR3 protein is CASSARGTLAGYNEQFF. DNA for the CDR3: TGTGCCAGCAGCGCCCGTGGGACCCTAGCGGGCTACAATGAGCAGTTCTTC. The chain has TRBV7-6 and TRBJ2-1, with 8 bases fitting TRBD2. V was clipped by 5 bases and J by 3 bases; unmatched bases: 12. From germline, CDR1 is SGHVS and CDR2 FNYEAQ. The CDR3 consists of 17 residues.

The rearrangement uses TRBV12-5 and TRBJ1-5; weak D call: TRBD1 (6 bases). The germline V gene has CDR1 LGHNT and CDR2 FRNRAP. Trimming removed 6 bases at V and 7 bases at J, with 13 bases between. The CDR3 runs to 13 residues. The CDR3 spells CASGTGRGQPQHF. CDR3 sequence (DNA): TGTGCTAGTGGAACAGGGAGGGGGCAGCCCCAGCATTTT.

This sequence joins TRBV7-2 and TRBJ2-2; no firm D call. Germline loops: CDR1 SGHTA, CDR2 FQGNSA. Trimming shortened V by 2 bases and J by 6 bases, and 4 bases separated the two germline ends. This CDR3 comprises 12 residues. The CDR3 nucleotides are TGTGCCAGCAGCTTAAATTCCGGGGAGCTGTTTTTT. The encoded protein is CASSLNSGELFF.

The chain couples TRBV18 to TRBJ1-5; D remains unclear. Between the trimmed V and J ends, which lost 3 bases and 4 bases, there was a span of 13 bases. Per germline, CDR1 KGHSH and CDR2 LQKENI. This CDR3 spans 15 amino acids. CDR3 in DNA: TGTGCCAGCTCACCCCGGGCAGGAAAAAATCAGCCCCAGCATTTT. Its translation is CASSPRAGKNQPQHF. The full variable domain, its missing parts supplied by reference TRBV18 and TRBJ1-5, is NAGVMQNPRHLVRRRGQEARLRCSPMKGHSHVYWYRQLPEEGLKFMVYLQKENIIDESGMPKERFSAEFPKEGPSILRIQQVVRGDSAAYFCASSPRAGKNQPQHFGDGTRLSIL.

This sequence joins TRBV9 and TRBJ1-5; TRBD1 is a possible D gene (6 bases). V was shortened by 5 bases and J by 2 bases, with 11 bases between the two germline ends. Germline assignment: CDR1 SGDLS and CDR2 YYNGEE. The CDR3 contains 14 residues. The CDR3 nucleotides are TGTGCCAGCAGTGTGGACAGCGGCAATCAGCCCCAGCATTTT. Protein product: CASSVDSGNQPQHF.

The chain combines TRBV5-1 with TRBJ2-7; TRBD2 aligns across 8 bases. The CDR3 extends over 15 amino acids. Germline V CDR1 and CDR2: SGHRS, YFSETQ. Trimming took 4 bases from V and 0 from J; bases not matched to a gene: 6. CDR3 sequence: CASSQAGGYSYEQYF. CDR3 DNA sequence: TGCGCCAGCAGCCAGGCGGGGGGCTACTCCTACGAGCAGTACTTC.

The chain has TRBV7-7 and TRBJ2-1, with 8 bases matching TRBD2. In germline, CDR1 is SSHAT, CDR2 FNYEAQ (reference sequence). V was clipped by 5 bases and J by 8 bases; unmatched bases: 8. This CDR3 spans 14 amino acids. The CDR3 DNA is TGTGCCAGCAGCCGCAGCGGGAGCGTCGATGAGCAGTTCTTC. Encoded protein: CASSRSGSVDEQFF.

There are a few counts of this clone. The J gene is TRBJ1-2, the V gene TRBV18; TRBD1 matches at 7 bases. The CDR3 is 13 amino acids. The germline V gene encodes CDR1 KGHSH and CDR2 LQKENI. V dropped 5 bases and J dropped 7; count of bases not matched to a gene: 7. Written as DNA, the CDR3 is TGTGCCAGCTCAAAGGACAGGAGCTTTGGCTACACCTTC. Translation: CASSKDRSFGYTF. Full variable domain (missing parts from reference TRBV18 and TRBJ1-2): NAGVMQNPRHLVRRRGQEARLRCSPMKGHSHVYWYRQLPEEGLKFMVYLQKENIIDESGMPKERFSAEFPKEGPSILRIQQVVRGDSAAYFCASSKDRSFGYTFGSGTRLTVV.

The genes are TRBV7-2 and TRBJ2-7; unclear D gene. The CDR3 sequence is 14 residues long. Deletions cut 4 bases from V and 2 bases from J, with 12 bases between. The germline V gene encodes CDR1 SGHTA and CDR2 FQGNSA. Here the CDR3 reads CASSWKAETYEQYF. The DNA for the CDR3 is TGTGCCAGCAGCTGGAAAGCCGAAACCTACGAGCAGTACTTC.

The CDR3 spells CASSIASQAYEQYF. The CDR3, as DNA: TGCGCCAGCAGCATAGCGAGCCAAGCCTACGAGCAGTACTTC. This rearrangement joins TRBV5-1 to TRBJ2-7, with a tentative D call TRBD2 (5 bases). There are 14 residues in the CDR3. Germline CDR1 SGHRS, CDR2 YFSETQ. Trimming left V 4 bases short and J 2 bases short, with 13 bases between.

The chain has TRBV16 and TRBJ2-3; 9 bases map to TRBD2. Germline CDR1 is KGHSY and CDR2 is FQNENV. The V and J ends lost 2 bases and 3 bases, in that order; junction bases with no gene match: 6. This CDR3 is 16 amino acids long. The DNA for the CDR3 is TGTGCCAGCAGCCAACGTTATAGCGGGGGTACAGATACGCAGTATTTT. Translating gives CASSQRYSGGTDTQYF.

This clone was observed once. J is TRBJ2-7 and V is TRBV7-3; tentatively, D is TRBD1 or TRBD2 (5 bases each). V lost 4 bases to trimming and J lost 7 bases, with 20 bases between them. The CDR3 extends over 15 amino acids. The V gene's germline CDR1 is SGHTA and CDR2 FQGTGA. The CDR3: CASSSYPGPGREQYF. For the CDR3, the DNA is TGTGCCAGCAGCTCATATCCGGGACCTGGAAGAGAGCAGTACTTC.

The chain is built from TRBV7-7 and TRBJ2-5; D uncertain. The CDR3 has 15 amino acids. Germline loops: CDR1 SSHAT, CDR2 FNYEAQ (reference sequence). Trimming stripped 3 bases from V and 2 bases from J, with 13 bases between. The CDR3 sequence: CASSFSRAAQETQYF. Written as DNA, the CDR3 is TGTGCCAGCAGCTTCTCTCGGGCGGCGCAAGAGACCCAGTACTTC.

This chain connects TRBV5-1 to TRBJ1-1, with 8 bases that match TRBD1. Germline CDR1 and CDR2: SGHRS and YFSETQ. The junction had 6 bases not matched to a gene; V was cut back by 3 bases and J by 8 bases. The CDR3 extends over 13 amino acids. The DNA for the CDR3 is TGCGCCAGCAGCTCTCCGGACAGGGTCGAAGCTTTCTTT. The encoded protein is CASSSPDRVEAFF. The entire variable domain, with the rest obtained from reference TRBV5-1 and TRBJ1-1, is as follows: KAGVTQTPRYLIKTRGQQVTLSCSPISGHRSVSWYQQTPGQGLQFLFEYFSETQRNKGNFPGRFSGRQFSNSRSEMNVSTLELGDSALYLCASSSPDRVEAFFGQGTRLTVV.